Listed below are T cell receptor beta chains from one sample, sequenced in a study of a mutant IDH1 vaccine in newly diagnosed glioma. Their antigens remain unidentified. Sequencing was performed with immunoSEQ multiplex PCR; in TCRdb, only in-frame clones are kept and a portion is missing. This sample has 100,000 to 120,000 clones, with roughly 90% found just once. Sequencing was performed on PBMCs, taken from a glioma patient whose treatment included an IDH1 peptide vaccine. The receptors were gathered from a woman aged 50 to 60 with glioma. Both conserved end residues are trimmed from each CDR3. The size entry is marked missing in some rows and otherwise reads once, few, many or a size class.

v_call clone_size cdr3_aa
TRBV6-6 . ASSYQLSFEQY
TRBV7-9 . AGPGQGVSTGELF
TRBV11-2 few ASSPVGGRESNEQF
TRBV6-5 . ASSPSNEKLF
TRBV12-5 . ASGLVLQGRGETQY
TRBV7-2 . ASSRPGDFSGANVLT
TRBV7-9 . ASTTEGPQETQY
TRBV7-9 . ASGDDGPPLH
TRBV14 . ASSQRGNSYNEQF
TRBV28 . ASSGTGTGYTEQY